The clone carrying this T cell receptor (beta chain) was counted many times. Breast cancer patients provided tissue from their axillary draining lymph nodes. The data originate from a study of breast tumors, draining lymph nodes, adjacent tissues. TCRdb re-called the multiplex PCR reads through MiXCR, storing one row per CDR3 protein. The sample lists under 150,000 distinct CDR3 sequences, 21% occurring once. Sample: axillary lymph node tissue. The receptor was derived from a female donor with breast cancer. Some clones in this sample may be carry-over from other donors' samples.

The CDR3 sequence: CASRIQGENTQYF. The CDR3 nucleotides read TGTGCCAGCAGAATACAGGGGGAGAATACGCAGTATTTT. This chain uses TRBV5-4 with TRBJ2-3; 8 bases line up with TRBD1. J gave up 7 bases and V 5 bases, and 6 bases lay outside the gene matches. The CDR3 is 13 residues long. The germline CDR1 and CDR2 sequences are SGHNT and YYREEE (reference sequence).